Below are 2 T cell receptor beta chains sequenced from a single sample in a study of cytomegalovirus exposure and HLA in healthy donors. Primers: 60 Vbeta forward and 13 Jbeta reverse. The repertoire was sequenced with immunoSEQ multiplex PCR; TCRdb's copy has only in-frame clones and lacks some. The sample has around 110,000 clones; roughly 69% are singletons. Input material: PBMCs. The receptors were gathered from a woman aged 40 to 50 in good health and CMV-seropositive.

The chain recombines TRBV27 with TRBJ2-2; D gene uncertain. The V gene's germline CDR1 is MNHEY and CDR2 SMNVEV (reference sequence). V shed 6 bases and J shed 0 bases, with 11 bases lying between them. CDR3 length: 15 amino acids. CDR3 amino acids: CASRGTLANTGELFF. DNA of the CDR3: TGTGCCAGCAGGGGCACGCTGGCGAACACCGGGGAGCTGTTTTTT.

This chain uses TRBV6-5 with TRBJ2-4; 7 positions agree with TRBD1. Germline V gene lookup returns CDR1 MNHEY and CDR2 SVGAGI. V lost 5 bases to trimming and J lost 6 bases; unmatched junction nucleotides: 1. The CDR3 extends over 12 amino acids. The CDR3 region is CASSRDRNIQYF. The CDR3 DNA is TGTGCCAGCAGTCGGGACAGAAACATTCAGTACTTC.